These T cell receptor beta chains were read from a single sample in a study of blood T cell repertoires in COVID-19. The method was immunoSEQ multiplex PCR; TCRdb's version includes in-frame clones alone and lacks a portion of them. This repertoire shows about 380,000 clones, more than 70% found once; its top ten account for more than 1%. Input material: PBMCs or T cells enriched from blood (not recorded which). These receptor sequences come from a woman aged 18-30 years who had recovered from COVID-19. Each CDR3 is given with its conserved first and last residue. Fields, in order: CDR3 length, clone size, D gene, J gene, V gene, CDR3 DNA, CDR3 protein. A D gene is named only where the DNA matches it firmly. Part of the rows lack a size; the others show once, few, many or a class for expanded clones.

>13|NA|NA|TRBJ1-1|TRBV6-2/TRBV6-3
TGTGCCAGCAGTTACGAGAGTCTGACTGAAGCTTTCTTT
CASSYESLTEAFF
>15|NA|NA|TRBJ1-4|TRBV7-8
TGTGCCAGCAGCCCCGAGGACTGGGGTAATGAAAAACTGTTTTTT
CASSPEDWGNEKLFF
>14|NA|NA|TRBJ1-2|TRBV7-6
TGTGCCAGCAGCCCAGGCGGGGATAACTATGGCTACACCTTC
CASSPGGDNYGYTF
>16|NA|NA|TRBJ1-2|TRBV2
TGTGCCAGCACCCGAAGAAGGGGGGGAGCCGTCTATGGCTACACCTTC
CASTRRRGGAVYGYTF
>15|NA|NA|TRBJ1-2|TRBV19
TGTGCCAGTAGTATAGAACCCCGGGGAAACTATGGCTACACCTTC
CASSIEPRGNYGYTF
>13|NA|NA|TRBJ1-3|TRBV11-3
TGTGCCAGCAGCCCCGGGACTGGAAACACCATATATTTT
CASSPGTGNTIYF
>13|NA|NA|TRBJ1-1|TRBV29-1
TGCAGCGCCGCGGGACTGACGAACACTGAAGCTTTCTTT
CSAAGLTNTEAFF
>13|NA|TRBD1|TRBJ1-2|TRBV6-5
TGTGCCAGCAGTCGACAGGGCAACAATGGCTACACCTTC
CASSRQGNNGYTF
>13|NA|TRBD1|TRBJ1-6|TRBV12-3/TRBV12-4
TGTGCCAGCAGTAGACAGGGTAATTCACCCCTCCACTTT
CASSRQGNSPLHF
>15|NA|TRBD1|TRBJ2-1|TRBV9
TGTGCCAGCAGCGCCGGGACAGGAACCTACAATGAGCAGTTCTTC
CASSAGTGTYNEQFF
>11|NA|NA|TRBJ1-2|TRBV6-4
TGTGCCAGCAGTGAGAGGGATGGCTACACCTTC
CASSERDGYTF
>15|NA|NA|TRBJ1-4|TRBV7-2
TGTGCCAGCACCCCAGTCGGCGGGGTGGATGAAAAACTGTTTTTT
CASTPVGGVDEKLFF
>14|NA|TRBD2|TRBJ2-5|TRBV5-6
TGTGCCAGCAGCTCGAGTGGGGGACTAGGGCCCCAGTACTTC
CASSSSGGLGPQYF
>14|NA|TRBD1|TRBJ2-5|TRBV5-8
TGTGCCAGCAGCTCGGGACAGGGTTCAGAGACCCAGTACTTC
CASSSGQGSETQYF
>12|NA|NA|TRBJ2-1|TRBV28
TGTGCCAGCAGGCGGGACTACAATGAGCAGTTCTTC
CASRRDYNEQFF
>16|NA|TRBD1|TRBJ2-3|TRBV28
TGTGCCAGCAGTTTTCAGGGGGATTGGAGGACAGATACGCAGTATTTT
CASSFQGDWRTDTQYF
>14|NA|NA|TRBJ2-7|TRBV28
TGTGCCAGCAGTCCCCCCCGGGTTCTATACGAGCAGTACTTC
CASSPPRVLYEQYF
>12|NA|NA|TRBJ1-6|TRBV3-1/TRBV3-2
TGTGCCAGCAGCCAACGAGATTCACCCCTCCACTTT
CASSQRDSPLHF
>13|NA|NA|TRBJ1-5|TRBV30
TGTGCCTGGAGCCGGGGTTACGATCAGCCCCAGCATTTT
CAWSRGYDQPQHF
>15|NA|TRBD2|TRBJ2-7|TRBV29-1
TGCAGCGTTGAGACTAGCGGGGGGCTGTCCTACGAGCAGTACTTC
CSVETSGGLSYEQYF
>16|NA|TRBD1|TRBJ2-3|TRBV11-2
TGTGCCAGCAGCTACCTGGGACAGGAGGAAACAGATACGCAGTATTTT
CASSYLGQEETDTQYF
>14|NA|NA|TRBJ1-1|TRBV13
TGTGCCAGCAGCTTAGGAGGGGGGGCCACTGAAGCTTTCTTT
CASSLGGGATEAFF
>14|NA|TRBD1|TRBJ1-2|TRBV6-4
TGTGCCAGCAGTCGGACAGGGACTAACTATGGCTACACCTTC
CASSRTGTNYGYTF
>17|NA|NA|TRBJ1-6|TRBV18
TGTGCCAGCTCCCCAACGGGGGGCGCAGGGTATAATTCACCCCTCCACTTT
CASSPTGGAGYNSPLHF
>17|NA|NA|TRBJ1-5|TRBV15
TGTGCCACCAGCAGAGACCCGGGACATCTTAGCAATCAGCCCCAGCATTTT
CATSRDPGHLSNQPQHF
>14|few|TRBD1|TRBJ1-5|TRBV2
TGTGCCAGCACTCCCGGACAGGGGGATCAGCCCCAGCATTTT
CASTPGQGDQPQHF
>19|NA|TRBD2|TRBJ2-3|TRBV9
TGTGCCAGCAGCTTTCCCGCCGGGCGGGGGGGCTTTTTCGCAGATACGCAGTATTTT
CASSFPAGRGGFFADTQYF
>16|few|TRBD1|TRBJ1-1|TRBV5-8
TGTGCCAGCAGCTTGGCGACAGGGCTCATGAACACTGAAGCTTTCTTT
CASSLATGLMNTEAFF
>14|NA|NA|TRBJ1-1|TRBV5-5
TGTGCCAGCAGACTTGACAGTATGAACACTGAAGCTTTCTTT
CASRLDSMNTEAFF
>14|NA|NA|TRBJ1-1|TRBV6-2/TRBV6-3
TGTGCCAGCAGTCCCTGGACAGTTAACACTGAAGCTTTCTTT
CASSPWTVNTEAFF
>15|NA|NA|TRBJ1-2|TRBV7-9
TGTGCCAGCAGGCCCAAGGCGCAGGATAACTATGGCTACACCTTC
CASRPKAQDNYGYTF
>14|NA|NA|TRBJ1-2|TRBV19
TGTGCCAGTAGTGGCGGTGGAGGTTACTATGGCTACACCTTC
CASSGGGGYYGYTF
>14|NA|NA|TRBJ2-5|TRBV4-1
TGCGCCAGCAGCCAAGATGCGAAGCAAGAGACCCAGTACTTC
CASSQDAKQETQYF
>16|NA|NA|TRBJ2-5|TRBV30
TGTGCCTGGAGTGTCCTCGCTGGGGAGGTACAAGAGACCCAGTACTTC
CAWSVLAGEVQETQYF
>17|once|NA|TRBJ2-2|TRBV27
TGTGCCAGCAGTTTATCAGGGGACACTAGGTACACCGGGGAGCTGTTTTTT
CASSLSGDTRYTGELFF
>14|NA|TRBD1|TRBJ2-1|TRBV6-5
TGTGCCAGCAGGGGGGACAGGCCTAGGTATGAGCAGTTCTTC
CASRGDRPRYEQFF
>15|NA|NA|TRBJ1-5|TRBV19
TGTGCCAGTAGGCCCTCCCTGGACAGTTTTCAGCCCCAGCATTTT
CASRPSLDSFQPQHF
>15|NA|NA|TRBJ1-5|TRBV28
NA
CASSFLAGNNQPQHF
>16|NA|TRBD1|TRBJ1-4|TRBV7-2
TGTGCCAGCAGCTCCCGACAGGGGACGGGAAATGAAAAACTGTTTTTT
CASSSRQGTGNEKLFF
>15|few|TRBD2|TRBJ2-2|TRBV6-4
TGTGCCAGCAGTGCTAGCGGGGGGGCCACCGGGGAGCTGTTTTTT
CASSASGGATGELFF
>16|few|NA|TRBJ1-2|TRBV28
TGTGCCAGCAGTTTATCGGTGGCAGGGGAGGGGTATGGCTACACCTTC
CASSLSVAGEGYGYTF
>16|NA|TRBD1|TRBJ2-2|TRBV5-6
TGTGCCAGTACGATGCCGGGACAGTTGAACACCGGGGAGCTGTTTTTT
CASTMPGQLNTGELFF
>12|NA|NA|TRBJ1-2|TRBV7-2
TGTGCCAGCATCCCGACAGGCTATGGCTACACCTTC
CASIPTGYGYTF
>19|NA|TRBD2|TRBJ2-7|TRBV19
TGTGCCAGTAGCTTAAGCCGACTAGCGGGGGGTACGGCATCCTACGAGCAGTACTTC
CASSLSRLAGGTASYEQYF
>16|NA|NA|TRBJ2-1|TRBV4-3
TGCGCCAGCAGCCAAGAGGGGCGGGGAGGCTACAATGAGCAGTTCTTC
CASSQEGRGGYNEQFF
>17|NA|TRBD1|TRBJ2-3|TRBV19
TGTGCCAGTAGTATAGGGAGCGGGACAGGGGGGACAGATACGCAGTATTTT
CASSIGSGTGGTDTQYF
>12|NA|NA|TRBJ1-1|TRBV5-1
TGCGCCAGCAGCTTGACTCCAAACGAAGCTTTCTTT
CASSLTPNEAFF
>16|few|NA|TRBJ1-3|TRBV5-1
TGCGCCAGCAGCTTCTCACAGTCTTCCTCTGGAAACACCATATATTTT
CASSFSQSSSGNTIYF
>17|NA|NA|TRBJ2-5|TRBV2
TGTGCCACCCCCGGAGGGGGGGCACTTAGTCCCCAAGAGACCCAGTACTTC
CATPGGGALSPQETQYF
>16|NA|TRBD1|TRBJ1-3|TRBV2
TGTGCCAGCAGGAGGGACAGGAGGGGCTCTGGAAACACCATATATTTT
CASRRDRRGSGNTIYF
>15|NA|TRBD2|TRBJ2-7|TRBV28
TGTGCCAGCAGTTCGATAGCGGGGAGCTCCTACGAGCAGTACTTC
CASSSIAGSSYEQYF
>15|few|TRBD1|TRBJ1-4|TRBV6-5
TGTGCCAGCAGTTACTCCCCAGGGGGAGGTGAAAAACTGTTTTTT
CASSYSPGGGEKLFF
>16|NA|TRBD1|TRBJ1-4|TRBV7-8
TGTGCCAGCAGCTTAGGAAGGGACAGGGGAAATGAAAAACTGTTTTTT
CASSLGRDRGNEKLFF
>18|NA|TRBD2|TRBJ2-1|TRBV11-3
TGTGCCAGCAGCGCCGGGACTAGCGGGGGTAGCTCCTACAATGAGCAGTTCTTC
CASSAGTSGGSSYNEQFF
>11|NA|NA|TRBJ2-5|TRBV5-1
TGCGCCAGCAGCCTCCAAGAGACCCAGTACTTC
CASSLQETQYF
>15|few|TRBD1|TRBJ1-5|TRBV6-5
TGTGCCAGCAGACCCGGGACAGGGGAAGCCCAGCCCCAGCATTTT
CASRPGTGEAQPQHF
>13|NA|NA|TRBJ1-1|TRBV19
TGTGCCAGTCGGACTTTAATGAACACTGAAGCTTTCTTT
CASRTLMNTEAFF
>14|once|TRBD1|TRBJ1-2|TRBV5-6
TGTGCCAGCAGGACACAGGGGGCTAACTATGGCTACACCTTC
CASRTQGANYGYTF
>13|NA|NA|TRBJ2-7|TRBV19
TGTGCCAGTGTGACAAGTCCAATCTACGAGCAGTACTTC
CASVTSPIYEQYF